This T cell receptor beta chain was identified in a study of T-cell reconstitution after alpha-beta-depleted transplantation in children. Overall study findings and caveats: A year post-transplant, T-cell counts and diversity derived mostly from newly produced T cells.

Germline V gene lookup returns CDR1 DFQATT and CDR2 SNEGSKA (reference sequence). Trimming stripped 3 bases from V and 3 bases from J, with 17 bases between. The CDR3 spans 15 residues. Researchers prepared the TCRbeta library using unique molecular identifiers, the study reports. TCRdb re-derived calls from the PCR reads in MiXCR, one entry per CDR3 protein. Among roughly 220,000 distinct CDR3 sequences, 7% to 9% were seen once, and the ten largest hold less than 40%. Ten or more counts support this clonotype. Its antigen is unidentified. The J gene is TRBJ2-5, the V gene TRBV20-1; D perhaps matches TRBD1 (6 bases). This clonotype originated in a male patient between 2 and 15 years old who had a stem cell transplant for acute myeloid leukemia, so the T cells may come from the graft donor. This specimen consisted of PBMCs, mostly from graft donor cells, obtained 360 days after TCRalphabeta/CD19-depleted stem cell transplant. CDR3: CSASPIDRTEETQYF. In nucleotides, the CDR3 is TGCAGTGCTAGCCCCATCGACAGGACAGAAGAGACCCAGTACTTC.